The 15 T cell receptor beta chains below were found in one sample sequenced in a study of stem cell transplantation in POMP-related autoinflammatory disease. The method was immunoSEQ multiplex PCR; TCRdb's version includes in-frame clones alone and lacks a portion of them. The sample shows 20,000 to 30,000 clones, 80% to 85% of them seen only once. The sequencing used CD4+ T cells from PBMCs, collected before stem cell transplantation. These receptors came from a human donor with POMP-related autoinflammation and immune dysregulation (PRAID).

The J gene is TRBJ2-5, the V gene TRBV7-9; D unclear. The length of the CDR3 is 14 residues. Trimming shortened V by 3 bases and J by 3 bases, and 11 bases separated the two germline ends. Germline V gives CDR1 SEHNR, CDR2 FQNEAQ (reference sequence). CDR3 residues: CASSFPPGKETQYF. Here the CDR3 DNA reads TGTGCCAGCAGCTTCCCTCCTGGGAAAGAGACCCAGTACTTC.

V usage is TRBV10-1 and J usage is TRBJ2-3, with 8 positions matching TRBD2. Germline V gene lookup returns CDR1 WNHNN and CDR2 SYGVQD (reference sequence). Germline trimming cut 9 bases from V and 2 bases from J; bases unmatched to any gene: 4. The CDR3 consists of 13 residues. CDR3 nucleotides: TGCGCCAGTGGAGCGGGAGACACAGATACGCAGTATTTT. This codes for CASGAGDTDTQYF.

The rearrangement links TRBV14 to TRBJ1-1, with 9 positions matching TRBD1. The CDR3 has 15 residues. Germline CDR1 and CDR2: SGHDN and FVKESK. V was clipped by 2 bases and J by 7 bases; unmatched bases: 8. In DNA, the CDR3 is TGTGCCAGCAGCCAACCCGGACAGGGGCAAGATGAAGCTTTCTTT. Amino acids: CASSQPGQGQDEAFF.

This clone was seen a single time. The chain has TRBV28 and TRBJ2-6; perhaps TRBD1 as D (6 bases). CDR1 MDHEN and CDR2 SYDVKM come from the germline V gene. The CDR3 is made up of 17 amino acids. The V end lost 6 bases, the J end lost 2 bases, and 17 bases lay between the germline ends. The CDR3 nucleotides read TGTGCCAGCAGACCCGGACAGTCTTACCCTGGGGCCAACGTCCTGACTTTC. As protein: CASRPGQSYPGANVLTF.

The chain's CDR3 is CASSDGPTGTSGGVSYNEQFF. The CDR3 DNA reads as TGTGCCAGCAGTGATGGTCCGACCGGGACTAGCGGGGGGGTCTCCTACAATGAGCAGTTCTTC. The chain combines TRBV2 with TRBJ2-1, with 16 bases matching TRBD2. Looked up from germline, CDR1 is SNHLY and CDR2 is FYNNEI. The length of the CDR3 is 21 residues. The trim removed 3 bases at V and 0 bases at J, leaving 11 bases unmatched.

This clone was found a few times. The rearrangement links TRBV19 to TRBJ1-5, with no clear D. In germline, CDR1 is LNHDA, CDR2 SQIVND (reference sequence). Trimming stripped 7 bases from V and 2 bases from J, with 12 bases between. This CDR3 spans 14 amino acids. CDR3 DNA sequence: TGTGCCAGTATCAGCGGCCAGGGCAATCAGCCCCAGCATTTT. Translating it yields CASISGQGNQPQHF.

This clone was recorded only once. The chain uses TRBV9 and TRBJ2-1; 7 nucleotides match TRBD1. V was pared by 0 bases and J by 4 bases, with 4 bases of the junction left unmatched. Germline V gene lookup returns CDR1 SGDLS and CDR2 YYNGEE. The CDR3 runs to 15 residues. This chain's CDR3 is CASSVAGTEYNEQFF. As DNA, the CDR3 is TGTGCCAGCAGCGTAGCAGGGACAGAGTACAATGAGCAGTTCTTC.

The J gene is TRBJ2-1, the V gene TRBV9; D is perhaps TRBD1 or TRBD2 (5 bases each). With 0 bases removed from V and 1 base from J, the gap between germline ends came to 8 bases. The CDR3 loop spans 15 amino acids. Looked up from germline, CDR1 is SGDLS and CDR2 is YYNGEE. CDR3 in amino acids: CASSVAGLSYNEQFF. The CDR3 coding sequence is TGTGCCAGCAGCGTAGCGGGGCTGTCCTACAATGAGCAGTTCTTC. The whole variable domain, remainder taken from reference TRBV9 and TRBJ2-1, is DSGVTQTPKHLITATGQRVTLRCSPRSGDLSVYWYQQSLDQGLQFLIQYYNGEERAKGNILERFSAQQFPDLHSELNLSSLELGDSALYFCASSVAGLSYNEQFFGPGTRLTVL.

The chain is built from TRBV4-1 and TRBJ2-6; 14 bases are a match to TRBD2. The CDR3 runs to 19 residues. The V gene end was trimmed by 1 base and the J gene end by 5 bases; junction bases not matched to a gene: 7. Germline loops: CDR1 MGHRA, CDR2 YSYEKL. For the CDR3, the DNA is TGCGCCAGCAGCCAAGGCGGGACTAGCGGGAGTTTTAGGGCCAACGTCCTGACTTTC. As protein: CASSQGGTSGSFRANVLTF.

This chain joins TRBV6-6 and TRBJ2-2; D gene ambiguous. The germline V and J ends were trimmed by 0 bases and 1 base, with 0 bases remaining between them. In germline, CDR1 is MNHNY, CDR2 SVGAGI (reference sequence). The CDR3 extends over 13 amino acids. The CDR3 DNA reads TGTGCCAGCAGTTACTCGAACACCGGGGAGCTGTTTTTT. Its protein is CASSYSNTGELFF.

The CDR3 protein is CASSKLAGVADTQYF. CDR3 in DNA: TGTGCCAGCAGCAAACTAGCGGGGGTGGCAGATACGCAGTATTTT. The V and J genes are TRBV27 and TRBJ2-3; 11 bases agree with TRBD2. There are 15 residues in the CDR3. V dropped 6 bases and J dropped 4; count of bases not matched to a gene: 6. Germline values: CDR1 MNHEY, CDR2 SMNVEV (reference sequence).

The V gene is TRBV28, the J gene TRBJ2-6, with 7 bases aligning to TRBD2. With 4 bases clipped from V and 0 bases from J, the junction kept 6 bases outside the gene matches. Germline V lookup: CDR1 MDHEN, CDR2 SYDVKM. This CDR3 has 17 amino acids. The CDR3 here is CASSSGTTNSGANVLTF. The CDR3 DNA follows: TGTGCCAGCAGTTCCGGGACTACCAACTCTGGGGCCAACGTCCTGACTTTC.

The CDR3 bases are TGTGCCAGCGGCTGGACAGCCACCTACAATGAGCAGTTCTTC. Translation: CASGWTATYNEQFF. This chain joins TRBV28 and TRBJ2-1; the D gene is possibly TRBD1 (6 bases). The CDR3 loop spans 14 amino acids. Germline CDR1 is MDHEN and CDR2 is SYDVKM. Trimming stripped 8 bases from V and 2 bases from J, with 13 bases between.

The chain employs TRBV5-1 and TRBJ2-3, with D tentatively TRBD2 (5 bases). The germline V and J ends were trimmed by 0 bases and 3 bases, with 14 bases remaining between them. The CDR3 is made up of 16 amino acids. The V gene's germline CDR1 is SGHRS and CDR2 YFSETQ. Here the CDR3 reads CASSLVSGSRTDTQYF. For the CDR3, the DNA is TGCGCCAGCAGCTTGGTCAGCGGATCCAGGACAGATACGCAGTATTTT.

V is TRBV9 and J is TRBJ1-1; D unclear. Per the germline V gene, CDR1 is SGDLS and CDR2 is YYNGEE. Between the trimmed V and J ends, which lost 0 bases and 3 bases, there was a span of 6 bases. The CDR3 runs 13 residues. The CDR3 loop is CASSVDSYTEAFF. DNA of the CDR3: TGTGCCAGCAGCGTAGACTCCTACACTGAAGCTTTCTTT.